This TCR beta chain derives from a study of blood T cell repertoires in COVID-19. The length of the CDR3 is 17 residues. The trim removed 6 bases at V and 4 bases at J, leaving 12 bases unmatched. Per the germline V gene, CDR1 is SEHNR and CDR2 is FQNEAQ (reference sequence). Original processing methods: Reference gene primer amplification yielded estimated nucleated cell counts. Profiling relied on immunoSEQ multiplex PCR, and the TCRdb table lists in-frame clones only, not all of them. V and J calls and clone size are as listed in that table; D and trimming were resolved from the DNA. Of tens of thousands of clones in the sample, roughly 90% were seen once.

The genes are TRBV7-9 and TRBJ1-2; 12 positions match TRBD1. The sample comprised peripheral blood. This TCR derives from a human donor in a cohort sampled during active COVID-19. The CDR3 nucleotides are TGTGCCAGCAGTCCCGGGACAGGGGGCGCTGAGCGCTATGGCTACACCTTC. Translation gives CASSPGTGGAERYGYTF.